This TCR beta chain appears in the sequencing data of a study of control samples from healthy donors and cancer patients. Clones were read by immunoSEQ multiplex PCR, and TCRdb kept only the in-frame ones, dropping some. The sample includes about 49,000 clones, about 86% of them seen just once. Germline V lookup: CDR1 MDHEN, CDR2 SYDVKM. This CDR3 contains 14 residues. The V gene lost 5 bases and the J gene lost 0 bases, with 8 bases spanning the gap. Input material: PBMCs. The chain is built from TRBV28 and TRBJ1-5; unclear D gene. This TCR derives from a woman between 50 and 59 years old with lung cancer. The CDR3 sequence: CASSQADSNQPQHF. The DNA of the CDR3 is TGTGCCAGCAGTCAGGCGGATAGCAATCAGCCCCAGCATTTT.